Sequencing of this T cell receptor (beta chain) was carried out in a study of CXCR3-negative and CXCR3-positive naive CD8 T cells. Findings of the study overall: CXCR3-positive naive cells had TRB CDR3s that were more hydrophobic than CXCR3-negative naive cells had. TCR strength was inferred from TRB CDR3 properties, while surface CD5 was comparable between naive subsets.

TRB cDNA was prepared as libraries by UMI-labeled 5' RACE. Following a re-call of the 5' RACE reads, TCRdb has one entry per CDR3 protein and lacks DNA. The ten top clones account for 0.49%, within a sample of some 140,000 distinct CDR3 sequences. Germline V gives CDR1 LGHDT, CDR2 YNNKEL (reference sequence). There are 15 residues in the CDR3. Researchers sorted approximately 290,000 cells of each CD8+ T cell subset in triplicate. Naive CD8+ T cells displayed a CD45RO-CCR7+CD27+CD95- phenotype. Comments on this clonotype: Its antigen is not known.

The chain uses TRBV3-1 and TRBJ1-4. Sequenced: naive CXCR3+ CD8+ T cells from blood. Subset in this sample: CD45RO-CCR7+CD27+CD95- naive CD8+ T cells expressing CXCR3 (TNR3+). This sequence was found in a human donor in good health. Some clones in this sample may be carry-over from other donors' samples. The CDR3 spells CASSQDGVGNEKLFF. Using reference TRBV3-1 and TRBJ1-4 for the parts outside the CDR3, the full variable domain is DTAVSQTPKYLVTQMGNDKSIKCEQNLGHDTMYWYKQDSKKFLKIMFSYNNKELIINETVPNRFSPKSPDKAHLNLHINSLELGDSAVYFCASSQDGVGNEKLFFGSGTQLSVL.